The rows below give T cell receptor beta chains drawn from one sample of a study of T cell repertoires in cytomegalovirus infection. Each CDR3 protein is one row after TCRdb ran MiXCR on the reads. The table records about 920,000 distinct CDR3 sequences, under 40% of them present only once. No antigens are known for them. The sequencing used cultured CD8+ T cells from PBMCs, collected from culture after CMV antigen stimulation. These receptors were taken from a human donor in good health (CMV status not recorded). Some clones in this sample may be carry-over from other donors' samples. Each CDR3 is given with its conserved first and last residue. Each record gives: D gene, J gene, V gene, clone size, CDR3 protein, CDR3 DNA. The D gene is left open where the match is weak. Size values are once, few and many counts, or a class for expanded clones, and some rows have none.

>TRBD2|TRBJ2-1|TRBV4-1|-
CASSQVHLRGAYNEQFF
TGCGCCAGCAGCCAAGTCCACCTCCGGGGGGCCTACAATGAGCAGTTCTTC
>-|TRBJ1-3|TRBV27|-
CASGSRHTGNTIYF
TGTGCCAGCGGGTCACGGCACACTGGAAACACCATATATTTT
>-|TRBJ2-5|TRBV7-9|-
CASTGTQETQYF
TGTGCCAGCACGGGGACGCAAGAGACCCAGTACTTC
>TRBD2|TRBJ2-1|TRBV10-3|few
CAIRTSGDGEQFF
TGTGCCATCAGAACTAGCGGGGATGGTGAGCAGTTCTTC
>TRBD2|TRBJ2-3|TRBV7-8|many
CASSQPKAGLSTDTQYF
TGTGCCAGCAGCCAACCGAAAGCGGGGCTTAGCACAGATACGCAGTATTTT
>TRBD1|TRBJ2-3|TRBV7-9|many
CASSPWDRDRRDTQYF
TGTGCCAGCAGCCCCTGGGACAGGGACAGAAGAGATACGCAGTATTTT
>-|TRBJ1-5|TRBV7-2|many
CASSLGGGLNQPQHF
TGTGCCAGCAGCTTAGGGGGGGGCTTGAATCAGCCCCAGCATTTT
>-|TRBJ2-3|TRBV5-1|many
CASSLGDSTDTQYF
TGCGCCAGCAGCTTGGGCGATAGCACAGATACGCAGTATTTT
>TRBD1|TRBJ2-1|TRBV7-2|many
CASSSSGTGYNEQFF
TGTGCCAGCAGCTCGTCCGGGACAGGGTACAATGAGCAGTTCTTC
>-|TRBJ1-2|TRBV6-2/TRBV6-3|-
CASSTAWVYTF
TGTGCCAGCAGTACCGCGTGGGTCTACACCTTC
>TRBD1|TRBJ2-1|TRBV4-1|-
CASSQAPLRGLDEQFF
TGCGCCAGCAGCCAAGCTCCCCTAAGGGGGCTAGATGAGCAGTTCTTC
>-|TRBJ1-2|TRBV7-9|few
CASSFRGPSVGGYTF
TGTGCCAGCAGCTTTAGGGGCCCATCAGTTGGTGGCTACACCTTC
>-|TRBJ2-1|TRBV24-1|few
CATSVSRGGEQFF
TGTGCCACCAGTGTATCTAGGGGCGGTGAGCAGTTCTTC
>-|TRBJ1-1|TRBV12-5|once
CASGGPGGTEAFF
TGTGCTAGTGGTGGTCCAGGCGGAACTGAAGCTTTCTTT
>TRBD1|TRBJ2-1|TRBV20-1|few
CSAIGQGSYNEQFF
TGCAGTGCAATCGGACAGGGATCCTACAATGAGCAGTTCTTC
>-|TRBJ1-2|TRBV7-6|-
CASSSTERGDYGYTF
TGTGCCAGCAGCTCGACAGAGAGAGGGGACTATGGCTACACCTTC
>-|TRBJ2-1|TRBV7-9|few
CASSQEGTGEQFF
TGTGCCAGCAGTCAGGAAGGGACGGGTGAGCAGTTCTTC
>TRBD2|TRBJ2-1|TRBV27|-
CASSPGTSGGAGNEQFF
TGTGCCAGCAGTCCAGGGACTAGCGGGGGGGCCGGCAATGAGCAGTTCTTC
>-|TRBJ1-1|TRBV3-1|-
CASSQEPQVGVPEAFF
TGTGCCAGCAGCCAAGAGCCCCAGGTTGGGGTGCCTGAAGCTTTCTTT
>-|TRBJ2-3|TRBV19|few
CATGDTLSPRSSTDTQYF
TGTGCCACTGGGGACACCCTATCCCCCCGCTCTAGCACAGATACGCAGTATTTT
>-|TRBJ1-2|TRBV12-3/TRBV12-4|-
CASSFGDQGYTF
TGTGCCAGCAGTTTCGGGGATCAGGGCTACACCTTC
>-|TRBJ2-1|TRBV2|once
CASYTAGRRYEQFF
TGTGCCAGCTACACGGCGGGGCGCCGCTATGAGCAGTTCTTC
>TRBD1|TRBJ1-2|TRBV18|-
CASEGSGTAYGYTF
TGTGCCAGCGAGGGCTCCGGGACAGCTTATGGCTACACCTTC
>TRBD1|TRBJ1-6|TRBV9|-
CASSAQGARNSPLHF
TGTGCCAGCAGCGCGCAGGGGGCGCGAAATTCACCCCTCCACTTT
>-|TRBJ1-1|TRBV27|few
CASSLQGTRTEAFF
TGTGCCAGCAGTTTACAGGGAACGAGGACTGAAGCTTTCTTT
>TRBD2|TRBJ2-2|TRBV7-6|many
CASSFGLAGGLRTGELFF
TGTGCCAGCAGTTTCGGACTAGCGGGGGGGCTTAGGACCGGGGAGCTGTTTTTT
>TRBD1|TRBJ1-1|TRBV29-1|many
CSVAWDRGLRGTEAFF
TGCAGCGTTGCATGGGACAGGGGACTCCGGGGCACTGAAGCTTTCTTT
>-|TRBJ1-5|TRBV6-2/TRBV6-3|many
CASSPYRGQPQHF
TGTGCCAGCAGTCCCTATCGCGGTCAGCCCCAGCATTTT
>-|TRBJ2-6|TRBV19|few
CASSTGISGANVLTF
TGTGCCAGTAGTACCGGAATCTCTGGGGCCAACGTCCTGACTTTC
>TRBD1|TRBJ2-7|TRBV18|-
CASVDRAAYEQYF
TGTGCCAGCGTGGACAGGGCTGCCTACGAGCAGTACTTC
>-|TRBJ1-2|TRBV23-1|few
CASSQFRMGTNYGYTF
TGCGCCAGCAGTCAATTCCGGATGGGCACCAACTATGGCTACACCTTC
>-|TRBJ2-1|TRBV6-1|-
CASKTPGALLDEQFF
TGTGCCAGCAAAACCCCGGGGGCTCTTTTGGATGAGCAGTTCTTC
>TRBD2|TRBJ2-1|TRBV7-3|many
CASSLELAEDEQFF
TGTGCCAGCAGCTTAGAGCTAGCGGAGGATGAGCAGTTCTTC
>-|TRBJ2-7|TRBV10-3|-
CATDAETGAYEQYF
TGTGCCACCGACGCCGAGACGGGGGCCTACGAGCAGTACTTC
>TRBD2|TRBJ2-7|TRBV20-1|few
CSASGLAGYSYEQYF
TGCAGTGCTAGCGGACTAGCGGGGTACTCCTACGAGCAGTACTTC
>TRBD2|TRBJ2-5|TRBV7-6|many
CASSFRVAGLNQETQYF
TGTGCCAGCAGCTTCAGAGTAGCGGGACTTAACCAAGAGACCCAGTACTTC
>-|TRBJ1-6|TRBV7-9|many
CASSLGLSPLHF
TGTGCCAGCAGCTTAGGACTTTCACCCCTCCACTTT
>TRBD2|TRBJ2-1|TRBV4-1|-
CASSQAPLASGGRNEQFF
TGCGCCAGCAGCCAGGCCCCTTTGGCGAGCGGGGGACGAAATGAGCAGTTCTTC
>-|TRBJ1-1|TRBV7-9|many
CASSPPGNTEAFF
TGTGCCAGCAGCCCCCCGGGGAACACTGAAGCTTTCTTT
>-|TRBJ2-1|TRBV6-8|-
CASSPGRVHEQFF
TGTGCCAGCAGTCCCGGCAGGGTGCATGAGCAGTTCTTC
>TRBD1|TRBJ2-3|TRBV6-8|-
CASSPLAPTGGRTSSTDTQYF
TGTGCCAGCAGCCCCCTTGCCCCCACAGGGGGTCGTACTTCTAGCACAGATACGCAGTATTTT
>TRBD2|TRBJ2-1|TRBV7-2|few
CASSLAWRGSGGPYNEQFF
TGTGCCAGCAGCTTAGCGTGGAGAGGGTCGGGGGGGCCTTACAATGAGCAGTTCTTC
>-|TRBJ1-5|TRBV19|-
CASTPLGSYQPQHF
TGTGCCAGTACCCCCTTGGGGTCTTACCAGCCCCAGCATTTT
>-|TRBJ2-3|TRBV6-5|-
CASSYRTADTQYF
TGTGCCAGCAGTTACAGGACAGCGGATACGCAGTATTTT
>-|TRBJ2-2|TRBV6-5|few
CASSSDLGAELFF
TGTGCCAGCAGTTCGGACCTGGGAGCGGAGCTGTTTTTT
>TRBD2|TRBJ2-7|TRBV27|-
CASSFLAGGPFNYEQYF
TGTGCCAGCAGTTTTCTAGCGGGGGGCCCATTCAACTACGAGCAGTACTTC
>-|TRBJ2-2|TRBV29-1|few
CSVYENTGELFF
TGCAGCGTTTACGAGAACACCGGGGAGCTGTTTTTT
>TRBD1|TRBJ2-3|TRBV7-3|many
CASSRTGGADTQYF
TGTGCCAGCAGCCGGACAGGGGGCGCAGATACGCAGTATTTT
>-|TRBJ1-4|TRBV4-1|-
CASSPRGAPSKLFF
TGCGCCAGCAGCCCGCGGGGGGCCCCCAGCAAACTGTTTTTT
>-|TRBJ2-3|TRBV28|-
CASAARARVTDTQYF
TGTGCCAGCGCGGCGCGGGCCAGGGTCACAGATACGCAGTATTTT
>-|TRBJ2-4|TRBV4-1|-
CASSQGDLPTNIQYF
TGCGCCAGCAGCCAAGGGGATCTCCCGACAAACATTCAGTACTTC
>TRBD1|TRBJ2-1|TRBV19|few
CASSMEKGQKFYNEQFF
TGTGCCAGTAGTATGGAGAAGGGACAGAAATTCTACAATGAGCAGTTCTTC
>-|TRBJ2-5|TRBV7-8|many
CASSSVGAQYQETQYF
TGTGCCAGCAGCTCGGTTGGAGCCCAGTACCAAGAGACCCAGTACTTC
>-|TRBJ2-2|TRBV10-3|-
CAISGPGEGPDGELFF
TGTGCCATCAGCGGACCAGGGGAGGGCCCTGACGGGGAGCTGTTTTTT
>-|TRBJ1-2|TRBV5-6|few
CASSLGAGFAF
TGTGCCAGCAGCTTGGGTGCAGGGTTCGCCTTC
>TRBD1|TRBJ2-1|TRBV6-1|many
CASSHDRVSHNEQFF
TGTGCCAGCAGTCACGACAGGGTTTCCCACAATGAGCAGTTCTTC
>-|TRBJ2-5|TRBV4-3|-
CASSQDRMVSLVGSQYF
TGCGCCAGCAGCCAAGATCGGATGGTTAGTCTAGTTGGTTCCCAGTACTTC
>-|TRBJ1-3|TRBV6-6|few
CASSWLVGSGNTIYF
TGTGCCAGCAGCTGGCTGGTGGGCTCTGGAAACACCATATATTTT
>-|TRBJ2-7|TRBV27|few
CASSLRPGVHSYEQYF
TGTGCCAGCAGTCTCAGGCCCGGGGTTCACTCCTACGAGCAGTACTTC